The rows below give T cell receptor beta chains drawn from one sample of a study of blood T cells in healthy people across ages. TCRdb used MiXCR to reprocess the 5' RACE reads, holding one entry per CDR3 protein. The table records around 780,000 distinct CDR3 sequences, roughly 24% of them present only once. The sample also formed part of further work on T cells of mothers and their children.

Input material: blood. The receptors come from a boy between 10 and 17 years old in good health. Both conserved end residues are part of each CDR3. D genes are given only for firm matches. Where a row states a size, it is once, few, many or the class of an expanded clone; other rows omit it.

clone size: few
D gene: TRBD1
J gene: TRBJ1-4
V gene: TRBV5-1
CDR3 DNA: TGCGCCAGCAGACCGACAGGGCCCCCTAATGAAAAACTGTTTTTT
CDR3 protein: CASRPTGPPNEKLFF

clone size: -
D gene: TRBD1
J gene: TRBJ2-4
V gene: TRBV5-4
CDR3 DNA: TGTGCCAGCAGCCCTACTGGACAGGATGGCAAAAACATTCAGTACTTC
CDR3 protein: CASSPTGQDGKNIQYF

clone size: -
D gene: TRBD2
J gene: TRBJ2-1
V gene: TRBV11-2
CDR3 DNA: TGTGCCAGCAGCTTAGATCACAGCGGGACGAACAATGAGCAGTTCTTC
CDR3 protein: CASSLDHSGTNNEQFF

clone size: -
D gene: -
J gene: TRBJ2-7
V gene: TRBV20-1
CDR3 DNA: TGCAGTGCTAGAGCCACCTCTTCGTCCTACGAGCAGTACTTC
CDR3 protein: CSARATSSSYEQYF

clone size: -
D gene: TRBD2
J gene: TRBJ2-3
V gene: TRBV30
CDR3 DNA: TGTGCCTGGAGTGTCCAAGGCGGCCCGGGGGGTACGCAGTATTTT
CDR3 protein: CAWSVQGGPGGTQYF

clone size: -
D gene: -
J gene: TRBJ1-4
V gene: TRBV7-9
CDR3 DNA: TGTGCCAGCAGCCGGGACCTTAATGAAAAACTGTTTTTT
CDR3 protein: CASSRDLNEKLFF

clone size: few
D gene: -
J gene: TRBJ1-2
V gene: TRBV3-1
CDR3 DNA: TGTGCCAGCAGCCAAGCGGGGGGACTGGTCTATGGCTACACCTTC
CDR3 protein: CASSQAGGLVYGYTF

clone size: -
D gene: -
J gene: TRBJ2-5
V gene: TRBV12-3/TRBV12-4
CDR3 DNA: TGTGCCAGCGCGGATCTAGCGACAAAAGAGACCCAGTACTTC
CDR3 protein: CASADLATKETQYF

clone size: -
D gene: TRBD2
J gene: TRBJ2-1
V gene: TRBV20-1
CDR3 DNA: TGCAGTGCTACTGAGCCGGGACTAGGTGTCAATGAGCAGTTCTTC
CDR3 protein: CSATEPGLGVNEQFF

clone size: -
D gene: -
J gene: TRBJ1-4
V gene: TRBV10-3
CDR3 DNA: TGTGCCACCATGGACCCTATTGGCGAAAAACTGTTTTTT
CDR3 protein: CATMDPIGEKLFF

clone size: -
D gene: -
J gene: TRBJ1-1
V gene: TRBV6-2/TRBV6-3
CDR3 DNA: TGTGCCAGCAGTTACTCGTTGCATCCTGAAGCTTTCTTT
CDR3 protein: CASSYSLHPEAFF

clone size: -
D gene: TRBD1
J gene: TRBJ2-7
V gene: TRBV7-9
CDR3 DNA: TGTGCCAGCAGCCCGGGACAGGGGAATCTCGAGCAGTACTTC
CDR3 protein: CASSPGQGNLEQYF

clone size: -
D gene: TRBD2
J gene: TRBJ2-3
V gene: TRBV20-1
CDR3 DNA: TGCAGTGCTAGAGATTTCCGGCGGGCTAGCGGGGCTAGCACAGATACGCAGTATTTT
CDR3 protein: CSARDFRRASGASTDTQYF

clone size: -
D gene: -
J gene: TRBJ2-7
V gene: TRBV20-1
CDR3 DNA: TGCAGTGCTAGCGGCCCCTCAGCCTACGAGCAGTACTTC
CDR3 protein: CSASGPSAYEQYF

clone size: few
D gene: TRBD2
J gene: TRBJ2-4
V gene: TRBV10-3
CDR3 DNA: TGTGCCATCAGTGAGCGGGGACCGGGACTAGCGGGGGGAAAAAACATTCAGTACTTC
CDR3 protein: CAISERGPGLAGGKNIQYF

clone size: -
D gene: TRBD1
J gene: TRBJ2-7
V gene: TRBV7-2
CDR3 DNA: TGTGCCAGCAGCCCCGGCTGGACAGGGACGCCCTACGAGCAGTACTTC
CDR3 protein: CASSPGWTGTPYEQYF

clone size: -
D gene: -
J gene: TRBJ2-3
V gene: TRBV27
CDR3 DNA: TGTGCCAGCGGTTCGGGCCAACACACAGATACGCAGTATTTT
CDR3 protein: CASGSGQHTDTQYF

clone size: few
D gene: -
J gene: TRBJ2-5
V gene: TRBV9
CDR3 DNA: TGTGCCAGCAGCGCCACCCCAATAATGGAGACCCAGTACTTC
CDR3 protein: CASSATPIMETQYF

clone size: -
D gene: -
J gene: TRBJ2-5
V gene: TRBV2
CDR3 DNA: TGTGCCAGCAGGACCTCCTCGGGACTGAAAGAGACCCAGTACTTC
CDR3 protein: CASRTSSGLKETQYF

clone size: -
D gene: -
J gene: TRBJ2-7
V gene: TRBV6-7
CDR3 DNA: TGTGCCAGCATCTTTAGGCCTAGCTCGGATACTTACGAGCAGTACTTC
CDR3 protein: CASIFRPSSDTYEQYF

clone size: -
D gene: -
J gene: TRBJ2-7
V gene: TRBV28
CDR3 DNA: TGTGCCAGCGTCGAGGCTTCATCCTACGAGCAGTACTTC
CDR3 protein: CASVEASSYEQYF

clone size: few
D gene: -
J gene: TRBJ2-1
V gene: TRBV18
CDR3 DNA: TGTGCCAGCTCACCCTCCACGAATGAGCAGTTCTTC
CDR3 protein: CASSPSTNEQFF

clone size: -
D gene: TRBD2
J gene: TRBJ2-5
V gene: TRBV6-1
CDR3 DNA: TGTGCCAGCAGCCCCGCGAAACTAGCGGTTCAAGAGACCCAGTACTTC
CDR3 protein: CASSPAKLAVQETQYF

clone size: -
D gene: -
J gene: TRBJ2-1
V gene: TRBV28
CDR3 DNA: TGTGCCAGCAGCGTAAAGGGGTATGAGCAGTTCTTC
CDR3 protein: CASSVKGYEQFF

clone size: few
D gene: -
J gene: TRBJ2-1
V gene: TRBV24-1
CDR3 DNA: TGTGCCACCAGCGGGCGGCAGCGAAGCTCCTACAATGAGCAGTTCTTC
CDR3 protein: CATSGRQRSSYNEQFF

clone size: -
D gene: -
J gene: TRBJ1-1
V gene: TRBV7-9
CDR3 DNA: TGTGCCATTCGGGGCATGAAGGAGGAAGCTTTCTTT
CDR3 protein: CAIRGMKEEAFF

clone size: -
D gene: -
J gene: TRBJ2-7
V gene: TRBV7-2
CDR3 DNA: TGTGCCAGCAGCTTAACCCCGTTTGGGGCGGGGCCGCAGTACTTC
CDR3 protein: CASSLTPFGAGPQYF

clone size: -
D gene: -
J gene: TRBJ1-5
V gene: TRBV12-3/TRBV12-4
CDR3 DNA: TGTGCCAGCAGTTTTGGGGTGCCGGGCAATCAGCCCCAGCATTTT
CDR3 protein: CASSFGVPGNQPQHF

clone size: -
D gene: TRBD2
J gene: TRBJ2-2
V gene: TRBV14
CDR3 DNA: TGTGCCAGCAGCTCCGTAGCGGGGGCGTCGAACACCGGGGAGCTGTTTTTT
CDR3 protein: CASSSVAGASNTGELFF

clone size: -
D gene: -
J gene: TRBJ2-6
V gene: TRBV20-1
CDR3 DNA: TGCAGTGCTCCCCCCTCGGCTGGGGCCAACGTCCTGACTTTC
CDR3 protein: CSAPPSAGANVLTF

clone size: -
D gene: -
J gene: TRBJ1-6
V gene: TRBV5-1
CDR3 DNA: TGCGCCAGCAGCCATCCGGACAGAGATAATTCACCCCTCCACTTT
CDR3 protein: CASSHPDRDNSPLHF

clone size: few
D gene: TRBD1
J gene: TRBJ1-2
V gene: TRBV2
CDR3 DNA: TGTGCCAGCAGTCCTCAGGGGGCAAAAAACTATGGCTACACCTTC
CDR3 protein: CASSPQGAKNYGYTF

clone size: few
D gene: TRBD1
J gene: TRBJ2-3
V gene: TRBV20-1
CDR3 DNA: TGCAGTGCTAGGCGAGGGACAGGGGCCTCCACGCAGTATTTT
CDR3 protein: CSARRGTGASTQYF

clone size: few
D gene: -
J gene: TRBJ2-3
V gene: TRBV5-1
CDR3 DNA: TGCGCCAGCAGCTTTATACAGGTCACAGATACGCAGTATTTT
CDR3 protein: CASSFIQVTDTQYF

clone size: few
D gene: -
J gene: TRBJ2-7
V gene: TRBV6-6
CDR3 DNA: TGTGCCAGCAGCCCCCCAACCGGCGAGCAGTACTTC
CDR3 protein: CASSPPTGEQYF